This TCR beta chain was obtained from a study of T cells expressing NK-cell markers. The germline V gene encodes CDR1 SGHAT and CDR2 FQNNGV. The CDR3 is 18 residues long. After re-calling the 5' RACE reads, TCRdb lists one entry per CDR3 protein, DNA absent. Its table lists about 260,000 distinct CDR3 sequences. Sequenced material: blood T cells: a sorted CD56 or NKG2C T cell subset, CD4+ or CD8+ T cells, or bulk PBMC T cells (not recorded which). This receptor was identified in a woman aged 18-70 years in good health. The chain recombines TRBV11-2 with TRBJ2-1; TCRdb calls TRBD2, which cannot be checked without DNA. This CDR3 is CASSLDPPSGLAYNEQFF.